This is a list of T cell receptor beta chains from one sample in a study of blood T cell repertoires in COVID-19. The assay was immunoSEQ multiplex PCR, and TCRdb's table has in-frame clones only and misses some. The table lists roughly 250,000 clones, about 89% of them singletons. The specimen sequenced was PBMCs or T cells enriched from blood (not recorded which). All receptors derive from a man aged 40-49 years who had recovered from COVID-19. CDR3s include the opening cysteine and the closing phenylalanine or tryptophan. D genes are given only for firm matches. Clone size is given for some rows only: seen once, a few or many times, or a class if the clone is expanded.

v_call	j_call	clone_size	d_call	cdr3_aa	cdr3_nt
TRBV19	TRBJ1-5	once	NA	CASSTQAGNFGNQPQHF	TGTGCCAGTAGTACACAAGCAGGGAATTTCGGCAATCAGCCCCAGCATTTT
TRBV13	TRBJ1-4	NA	TRBD1	CASSLERTGLLFF	TGTGCCAGCAGCTTAGAAAGGACAGGTTTACTGTTTTTT
TRBV7-6	TRBJ1-6	NA	NA	CASSLSPPLGNSPLHF	TGTGCCAGCAGCTTAAGCCCCCCCCTTGGTAATTCACCCCTCCACTTT
TRBV28	TRBJ2-1	NA	TRBD2	CASASRTSGSYEQFF	TGTGCCAGCGCTTCGAGGACTAGCGGGAGCTATGAGCAGTTCTTC
TRBV9	TRBJ2-2	NA	TRBD2	CASSFGRGVRTGELFF	TGTGCCAGCAGCTTCGGTCGGGGGGTAAGGACCGGGGAGCTGTTTTTT
TRBV7-2	TRBJ1-3	NA	NA	CASSSTGFVGGNTIYF	TGTGCCAGCAGTTCTACAGGGTTTGTGGGGGGAAACACCATATATTTT
TRBV3-1/TRBV3-2	TRBJ2-7	NA	TRBD1	CASSQGPGGVYEQYF	TGTGCCAGCAGCCAAGGACCAGGGGGCGTCTACGAGCAGTACTTC
TRBV4-3	TRBJ2-7	NA	NA	CASSQAAGTETYEQYF	TGCGCCAGCAGCCAAGCCGCGGGGACTGAGACCTACGAGCAGTACTTC
TRBV28	TRBJ1-2	NA	NA	CASFEARPGRSYGYTF	TGTGCCAGCTTTGAAGCCCGCCCGGGTCGGTCCTATGGCTACACCTTC
TRBV7-9	TRBJ1-3	NA	NA	CASSGGDLSGNTIYF	TGTGCCAGCAGCGGGGGGGATCTCTCTGGAAACACCATATATTTT
TRBV5-1	TRBJ1-5	NA	TRBD1	CASSSGQGNQPQHF	TGCGCCAGCAGTTCCGGACAGGGCAATCAGCCCCAGCATTTT
TRBV27	TRBJ1-5	NA	NA	CASSPLREGQPQHF	TGTGCCAGCAGCCCGCTCAGGGAGGGTCAGCCCCAGCATTTT
TRBV2	TRBJ1-1	NA	NA	CPRRGRLGTEAFF	TGTCCGCGGCGGGGGAGGTTGGGCACTGAAGCTTTCTTT
TRBV11-3	TRBJ2-3	NA	TRBD2	CASSLVGGGTDTQYF	TGTGCCAGCAGCTTAGTTGGCGGGGGAACAGATACGCAGTATTTT
TRBV27	TRBJ1-4	NA	NA	CASSLSWGGGEKLFF	TGTGCCAGCAGTTTATCATGGGGCGGTGGTGAAAAACTGTTTTTT
TRBV6-2/TRBV6-3	TRBJ2-5	NA	NA	CASSSPIQQPQETQYF	TGTGCCAGCAGTTCTCCGATACAGCAACCCCAAGAGACCCAGTACTTC
TRBV5-1	TRBJ1-2	NA	TRBD1	CASSLQTGGRGDGYTF	TGCGCCAGCAGCTTACAGACAGGGGGACGTGGTGATGGCTACACCTTC
TRBV27	TRBJ2-3	many	NA	CASSLSAGTDTQYF	TGTGCCAGCAGTTTATCAGCGGGTACAGATACGCAGTATTTT
TRBV4-1	TRBJ1-2	NA	NA	CASSLIGALGYTF	TGCGCCAGCAGCCTTATAGGGGCCCTTGGCTACACCTTC
TRBV9	TRBJ2-7	NA	TRBD2	CASSEGTSGRGMSEQYF	TGTGCCAGCAGCGAGGGGACTAGCGGGAGGGGGATGAGCGAGCAGTACTTC
TRBV5-8	TRBJ2-5	NA	TRBD2	CASSLVFGTSGSGEEETQYF	TGTGCCAGCAGCTTGGTCTTTGGGACTAGCGGGAGCGGTGAGGAAGAGACCCAGTACTTC
TRBV30	TRBJ2-5	NA	NA	CAWSQQSGVSQETQYF	TGTGCCTGGAGTCAACAGTCAGGGGTCTCCCAAGAGACCCAGTACTTC
TRBV30	TRBJ2-3	NA	TRBD2	CAWSVVRGGTDTQYF	TGTGCCTGGAGTGTAGTACGGGGGGGCACAGATACGCAGTATTTT
TRBV21-1	TRBJ2-1	NA	NA	CASSKILAGGPVFNEQFF	TGTGCCAGCAGCAAAATACTAGCGGGAGGGCCTGTCTTCAATGAGCAGTTCTTC